This record covers a single TCR beta chain. What it recognizes is unknown. A junction end diverges from the germline sequence, so it may reflect a read error. As to time point: cycle 4 day 1 (C4D1), after less than seven weeks of nivolumab. Each patient relapsed following autologous stem cell transplantation, and prior brentuximab vedotin exposure differed. This CDR3 is 16 amino acids long. Germline CDR1 is LGHNA and CDR2 is YNFKEQ. The data stem from a study of PD-1 blockade in classical Hodgkin lymphoma. Study information: It was nivolumab at 3 mg/kg, given intravenously every 2 weeks, that patients received. Study-wide points: Baseline diversity resembling that of newly diagnosed patients was seen in complete responders.

Using immunoSEQ multiplex PCR, the repertoire was profiled, and TCRdb retains in-frame clones only, with some absent. Found here are tens of thousands of clones, roughly 70% of them singletons; the top ten hold roughly 21%. The sequencing used peripheral blood mononuclear cells (PBMCs), collected before the fourth cycle of nivolumab. The TCR sequence derives from a human donor with classical Hodgkin lymphoma. V gene TRBV4-2 combines with J gene TRBJ2-3; 9 bases are shared with TRBD2. The CDR3 sequence is CASSKETSGRRHTQYF. The CDR3 nucleotides are TGTGCCAGCAGCAAAGAAACTAGCGGGCGCAGGCATACGCAGTATTTT.